This note documents a single T cell receptor beta chain sequence. Its specificity is not known. The sample belongs to a study of blood T cells in healthy people across ages. The CDR3 covers 15 residues. With 6 bases removed from V and 1 base from J, the gap between germline ends came to 15 bases. Looked up from germline, CDR1 is LNHDA and CDR2 is SQIVND (reference sequence). General observations from the study: TCR beta diversity per million T cells fell roughly linearly with age. Estimated diversity, derived from one million T cells, was regarded as an underestimate.

With each sample, at least 5.5 micrograms of total RNA were extracted. PCR was performed a second time for about 7 to 11 cycles using a sample-barcoded 5' primer and a J-beta primer mix. Every cDNA molecule bore a tag from a template-switch adaptor containing 12 random nucleotides. In TCRdb, the 5' RACE reads were re-called with MiXCR into one record per CDR3 protein. The profile shows 800,000 to 950,000 distinct CDR3 sequences, about 44% of them singletons. V usage is TRBV19 and J usage is TRBJ1-1, with D uncertain. This clonotype originated in a man aged 25 to 45 in good health. The source material was blood. CDR3 sequence: CASSLNGGRNTEAFF. For the CDR3, the DNA is TGTGCCAGTAGCTTAAACGGAGGGCGGAACACTGAAGCTTTCTTT. The full variable domain, with the rest looked up from reference TRBV19 and TRBJ1-1, is DGGITQSPKYLFRKEGQNVTLSCEQNLNHDAMYWYRQDPGQGLRLIYYSQIVNDFQKGDIAEGYSVSREKKESFPLTVTSAQKNPTAFYLCASSLNGGRNTEAFFGQGTRLTVV.